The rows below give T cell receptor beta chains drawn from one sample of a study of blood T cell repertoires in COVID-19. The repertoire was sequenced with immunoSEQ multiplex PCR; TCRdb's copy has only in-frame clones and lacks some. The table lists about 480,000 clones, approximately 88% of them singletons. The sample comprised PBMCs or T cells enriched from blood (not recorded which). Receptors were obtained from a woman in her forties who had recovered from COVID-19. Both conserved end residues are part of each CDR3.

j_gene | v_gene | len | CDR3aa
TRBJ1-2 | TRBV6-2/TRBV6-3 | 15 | CASSPRTGSIDGYTF
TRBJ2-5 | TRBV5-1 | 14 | CASSFKTPQETQYF
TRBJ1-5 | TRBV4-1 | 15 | CASSQEEPGGQPQHF
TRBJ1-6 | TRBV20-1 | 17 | CSASRDRGHILNSPLHF
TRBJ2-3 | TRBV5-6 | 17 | CASSLLRGGGAADTQYF
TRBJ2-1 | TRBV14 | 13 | CASSQGALNEQFF
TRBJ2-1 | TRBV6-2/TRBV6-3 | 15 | CASSLLGTRYNEQFF
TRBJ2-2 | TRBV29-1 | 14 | CSVISRGHSGELFF
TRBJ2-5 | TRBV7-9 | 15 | CASSFVAGGGETQYF
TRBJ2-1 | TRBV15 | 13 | CATSRDNIVWQFF
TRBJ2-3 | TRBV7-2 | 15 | CASSLGQGDWDTQYF
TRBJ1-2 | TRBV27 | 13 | CASSRTSNYGYTF
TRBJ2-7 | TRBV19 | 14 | CASSQDRDLYEQYF
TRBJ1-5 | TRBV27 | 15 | CASSSVYDSNQPQHF
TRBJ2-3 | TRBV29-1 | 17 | CSVLETLAGPLTDTQYF
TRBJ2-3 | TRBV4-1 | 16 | CASSQGLLSVGDTQYF
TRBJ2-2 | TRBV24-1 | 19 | CATSDLGTSEYVNTGELFF
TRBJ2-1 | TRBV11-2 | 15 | CASSSGTGLFDEQFF
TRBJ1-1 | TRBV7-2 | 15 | CASSLVLTGKTEAFF
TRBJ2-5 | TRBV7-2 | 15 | CASSLVPSGRARTHF
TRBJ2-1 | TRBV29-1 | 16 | CSVDLTQELSYNEQFF
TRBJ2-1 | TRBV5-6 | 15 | CASSRTVSSYNEQFF
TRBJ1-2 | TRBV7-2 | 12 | CASSLYSYGYTF
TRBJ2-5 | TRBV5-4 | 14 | CASSNRDLQETQYF
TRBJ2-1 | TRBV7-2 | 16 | CASSLGGAGGGLEQFF
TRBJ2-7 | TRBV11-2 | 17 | CASSRGAGGKTTYEQYF
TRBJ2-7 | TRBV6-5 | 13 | CAVLTSDSYEQYF
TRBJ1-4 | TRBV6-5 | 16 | CASSYSRVAGYEKLFF
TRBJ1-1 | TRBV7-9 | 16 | CASSLSFVRGGAEAFF
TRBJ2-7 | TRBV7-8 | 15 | CASSPPGRGNYEQYF
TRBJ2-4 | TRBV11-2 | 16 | CASSALLEEAKNIQYF
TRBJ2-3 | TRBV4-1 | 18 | CASSQVSSGRAWGDTQYF
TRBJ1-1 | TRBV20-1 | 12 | CSASGRGVGAFF
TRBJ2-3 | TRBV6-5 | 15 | CASSRQGVWTDTQYF
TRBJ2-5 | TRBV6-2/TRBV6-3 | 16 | CASTPLETGVRETQYF
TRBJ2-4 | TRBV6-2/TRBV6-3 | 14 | CASSQRDGGDIQYF
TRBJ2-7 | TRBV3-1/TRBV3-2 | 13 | CASRHQGAYEQYF
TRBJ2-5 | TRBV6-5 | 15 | CASRRGQGFQETQYF
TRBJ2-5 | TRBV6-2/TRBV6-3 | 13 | CASSYIRGQTQYF
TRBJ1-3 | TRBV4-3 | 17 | CASSQPGRPGGGNTIYF
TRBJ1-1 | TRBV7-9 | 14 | CASSLGQESTEAFF
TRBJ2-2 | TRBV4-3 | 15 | CASSLQAGAGGELFF
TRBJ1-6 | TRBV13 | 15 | CASSAGTEYNSPLHF
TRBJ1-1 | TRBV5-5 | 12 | CASSLLGPEAFF
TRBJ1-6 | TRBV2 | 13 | CASQGDRNSPLHF